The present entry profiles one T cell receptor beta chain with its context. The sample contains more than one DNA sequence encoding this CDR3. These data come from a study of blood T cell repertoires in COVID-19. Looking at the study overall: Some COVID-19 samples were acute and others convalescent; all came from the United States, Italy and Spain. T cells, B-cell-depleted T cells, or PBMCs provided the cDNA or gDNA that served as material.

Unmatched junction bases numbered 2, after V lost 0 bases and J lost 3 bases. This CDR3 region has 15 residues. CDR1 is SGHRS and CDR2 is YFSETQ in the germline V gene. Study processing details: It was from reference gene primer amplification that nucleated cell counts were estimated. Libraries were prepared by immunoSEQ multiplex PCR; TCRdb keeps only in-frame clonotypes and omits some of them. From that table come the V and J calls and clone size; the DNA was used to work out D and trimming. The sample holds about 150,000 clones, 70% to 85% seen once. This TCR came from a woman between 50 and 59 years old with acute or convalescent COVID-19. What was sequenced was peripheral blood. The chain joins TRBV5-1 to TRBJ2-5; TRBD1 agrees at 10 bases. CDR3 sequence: CASSLAGTGEETQYF. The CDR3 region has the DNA TGCGCCAGCAGCTTGGCCGGGACAGGGGAAGAGACCCAGTACTTC.